This section outlines one TCR beta chain sequence together with its context. These data belong to a study of blood T cell repertoires in COVID-19. Germline lookup yields CDR1 MNHEY and CDR2 SVGAGI. The CDR3 covers 13 residues. V dropped 2 bases and J dropped 3 bases, with 7 bases sitting between them. The table came from immunoSEQ multiplex PCR; TCRdb's copy has only in-frame clones and leaves some out. The table shows 190,000 or so clones, with around 85% occurring only once. The sample taken for sequencing was peripheral blood. The sequence was collected from a woman aged 70-85 years with acute or convalescent COVID-19. The V gene is TRBV6-5, the J gene TRBJ1-2; D is perhaps TRBD1 (5 bases). The CDR3 DNA follows: TGTGCCAGCAGTTACAAGGGGTACTATGGCTACACCTTC. This translates into CASSYKGYYGYTF.